This TCR beta chain was captured in a study of Tregs in tolerant kidney transplant recipients. Turning to the study itself: An approximately 3-day belatacept mixed lymphocyte reaction, sometimes plus 5-day graft donor restimulation, preceded CD4+CD25+CD127- sorting. Whole-study results and caveats: Biological reproducibility was not directly addressed in this study. Tregs expanded with activated donor B cells seemed most donor-specific.

A note on this clone: What it recognizes is unknown.

The table came from immunoSEQ multiplex PCR; TCRdb's copy has only in-frame clones and leaves some out. Among approximately 30,000 clones listed, about four fifths were seen once. The sequenced material came from Tregs from blood cultured with allogeneic cells. This TCR was recovered from a human donor in good health.

CDR3 coding DNA: TGTGCCAGCAGCAAGACCGGGGAGCTGTTTTTT. Amino acids: CASSKTGELFF. The chain combines TRBV5-5 with TRBJ2-2; D remains ambiguous. The CDR3 totals 11 residues. V was trimmed by 4 bases and J by 5 bases, leaving 3 bases between them. Germline loops: CDR1 SGHKS, CDR2 YYEKEE (reference sequence).